This T cell receptor (beta chain) derives from a study of T cells in Graves' hyperthyroidism and ophthalmopathy. The CDR3 has 12 amino acids. After removal of 5 bases from V and 14 bases from J, the junction contained 5 bases not matched to a gene. Germline V CDR1 and CDR2: SGHTA, FQGNSA. RNA transcripts served as the template for amplifying TCR beta CDR3 regions. HTBI primers were employed in a first-round RT-PCR of the TCR CDR3. TCRdb analysed the multiplex PCR reads with MiXCR anew, one entry per CDR3 protein. The sample consists of about 690,000 distinct CDR3 sequences, around 16% of them appearing once. This clonotype was seen a few times.

V is TRBV7-2 and J is TRBJ2-3; 12 bases line up with TRBD2. The source material was blood. The receptor was derived from a man aged 50 or older with Graves' hyperthyroidism. Here the CDR3 DNA reads TGTGCCAGCAGCATTCTAGCGGGGGGGTCGTATTTT. Amino acid sequence: CASSILAGGSYF. The entire variable domain, with the rest obtained from reference TRBV7-2 and TRBJ2-3, is as follows: GAGVSQSPSNKVTEKGKDVELRCDPISGHTALYWYRQSLGQGLEFLIYFQGNSAPDKSGLPSDRFSAERTGGSVSTLTIQRTQQEDSAVYLCASSILAGGSYFGPGTRLTVL.